This note documents a single TCR beta chain sequence. In the original analysis: From reference gene primer amplification, estimates of nucleated cell counts were derived. TCRdb's copy holds only in-frame clones and misses some; the assay was immunoSEQ multiplex PCR. The DNA gave D and trimming, while V, J and clone size come from that table. The sample records fewer than 90,000 clones, just under 90% being singletons. The CDR3 consists of 14 residues. Germline CDR1 MNHEY, CDR2 SMNVEV (reference sequence). V was pared by 6 bases and J by 0 bases, with 11 bases between. This specimen belongs to a study of blood T cell repertoires in COVID-19. Study context: There were acute and convalescent COVID-19 samples, and they came from the United States, Italy and Spain. Nucleic acid was either cDNA or gDNA, and it came from T cells, B-cell-depleted T cells, or PBMCs.

This sequence originates from a woman of 80 years or more with active COVID-19. The chain joins TRBV27 to TRBJ1-2; perhaps TRBD1 as D (6 bases). Sequencing was done on a sample of peripheral blood. CDR3 bases: TGTGCCAGCAGCTCTCCAGGGGCTAACTATGGCTACACCTTC. This codes for CASSSPGANYGYTF.